The 10 T cell receptor beta chains reported below all come from one sample, sequenced in a study of patients and donors after allogeneic stem cell transplantation. MiXCR, run by TCRdb on the RT-PCR reads, gives a single entry per CDR3 protein. The sample holds over 150,000 distinct CDR3 sequences; 30% are singletons and the top ten take less than 3.5%. The sequenced sample was blood, either unsorted or a sorted T cell fraction (not recorded which). The receptors derive from a human donor who was either an allogeneic HSCT recipient or a stem cell or donor lymphocyte infusion donor (not recorded which). It is not recorded whose cells these are; they may come from a transplant donor.

This clonotype has ten or more counts. This chain connects TRBV29-1 to TRBJ2-7, with 9 positions matching TRBD1. The CDR3 loop spans 13 amino acids. The germline V gene encodes CDR1 SQVTM and CDR2 ANQGSEA. The V segment lost 6 bases and the J segment 2 bases; nucleotides outside the gene matches: 5. The DNA for the CDR3 is TGCAGCGTACAGGGACAGGGAGCCTACGAGCAGTACTTC. Amino acids: CSVQGQGAYEQYF.

The V and J genes are TRBV27 and TRBJ1-4; 7 bases are shared with TRBD1. The CDR3 extends over 16 amino acids. V was pared by 7 bases and J by 0 bases, with 8 bases of the junction left unmatched. CDR1 is MNHEY and CDR2 is SMNVEV in the germline V gene (reference sequence). The CDR3 here is CASNPGTASTNEKLFF. CDR3 nucleotide sequence: TGTGCCAGCAATCCCGGGACAGCTTCAACTAATGAAAAACTGTTTTTT.

The chain carries TRBV29-1 and TRBJ2-3, with TRBD2 matching over 12 bases. The CDR3 extends over 15 amino acids. The germline V gene encodes CDR1 SQVTM and CDR2 ANQGSEA. With 7 bases clipped from V and 2 bases from J, the junction kept 7 bases outside the gene matches. DNA for the CDR3: TGCAGCGAGTGGACTAGCGGGGACAACACAGATACGCAGTATTTT. Translated: CSEWTSGDNTDTQYF.

The rearrangement joins TRBV12-5 to TRBJ2-2; no firm D call. CDR3 length: 20 residues. V was cut by 0 bases and J by 6 bases, with 26 bases left in between. Looked up from germline, CDR1 is LGHNT and CDR2 is FRNRAP. The CDR3 sequence is CASGLVQPSARVIRAGELFF. CDR3 nucleotides: TGTGCTAGTGGTTTGGTACAACCTTCAGCCCGTGTTATCCGCGCCGGGGAGCTGTTTTTT.

This clonotype was recorded a few times. The rearrangement joins TRBV7-2 to TRBJ2-1, with TRBD2 as a possible D gene (6 bases). The V gene lost 2 bases and the J gene lost 1 base, with 9 bases spanning the gap. Germline V gives CDR1 SGHTA, CDR2 FQGNSA. The CDR3 has 15 amino acids. CDR3 DNA: TGTGCCAGCAGCTTAAGCGGGCTATCCTACAATGAGCAGTTCTTC. Protein product: CASSLSGLSYNEQFF.

The chain links TRBV18 to TRBJ2-3; D unclear. Trimming pared 6 bases from V and 4 bases from J, leaving 14 bases between. The germline V gene has CDR1 KGHSH and CDR2 LQKENI. This CDR3 contains 14 residues. In DNA form, the CDR3 reads TGTGCCAGCTCCCGCAGCAACGGCGCAGATACGCAGTATTTT. Amino acid sequence: CASSRSNGADTQYF. Looking up the rest from reference TRBV18 and TRBJ2-3 gives the full variable domain: NAGVMQNPRHLVRRRGQEARLRCSPMKGHSHVYWYRQLPEEGLKFMVYLQKENIIDESGMPKERFSAEFPKEGPSILRIQQVVRGDSAAYFCASSRSNGADTQYFGPGTRLTVL.

This chain connects TRBV28 to TRBJ2-5; TRBD2 agrees at 13 bases. Trimming took 6 bases from V and 4 from J; bases not matched to a gene: 5. The CDR3 has 15 residues. Germline CDR1 is MDHEN and CDR2 is SYDVKM. CDR3 region: CASSRRLAGGETQYF. CDR3 sequence (DNA): TGTGCCAGCAGCCGCCGACTAGCGGGAGGAGAGACCCAGTACTTC.

In its sample, this clonotype was seen a few times. V gene TRBV18 combines with J gene TRBJ1-1; 8 bases agree with TRBD1. V lost 3 bases and J lost 8; bases outside the gene matches: 5. This CDR3 contains 13 residues. Germline CDR1 and CDR2: KGHSH and LQKENI. As DNA, the CDR3 is TGTGCCAGCTCACCGCCGGGACAGGTAGAAGCTTTCTTT. Amino acid sequence: CASSPPGQVEAFF.

The chain combines TRBV12-3 or TRBV12-4 with TRBJ1-1; D is unclear. The CDR3 runs to 15 residues. V was pared by 0 bases and J by 1 base, with 9 bases between. For the CDR3, the DNA is TGTGCCAGCAGTTTAGCGAGACATAAGAACACTGAAGCTTTCTTT. It encodes CASSLARHKNTEAFF.

The genes are TRBV29-1 and TRBJ2-1; D not certain. Trimming cost V 4 bases and J 1 base, with 8 bases left between them. Germline loops: CDR1 SQVTM, CDR2 ANQGSEA. The CDR3 loop spans 13 amino acids. Written as DNA, the CDR3 is TGCAGCGTTGGGGCAGATTCCTACAATGAGCAGTTCTTC. As protein: CSVGADSYNEQFF.